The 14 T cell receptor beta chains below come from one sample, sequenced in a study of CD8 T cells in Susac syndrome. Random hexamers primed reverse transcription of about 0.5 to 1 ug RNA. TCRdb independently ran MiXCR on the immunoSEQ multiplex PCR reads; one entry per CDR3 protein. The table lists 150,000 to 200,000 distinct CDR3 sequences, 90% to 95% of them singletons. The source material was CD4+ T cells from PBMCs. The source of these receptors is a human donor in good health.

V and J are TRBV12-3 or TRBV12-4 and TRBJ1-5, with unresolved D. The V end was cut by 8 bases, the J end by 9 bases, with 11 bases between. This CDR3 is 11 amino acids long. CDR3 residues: CASGTELPQHF. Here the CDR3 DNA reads TGTGCCAGCGGCACTGAACTGCCCCAGCATTTT.

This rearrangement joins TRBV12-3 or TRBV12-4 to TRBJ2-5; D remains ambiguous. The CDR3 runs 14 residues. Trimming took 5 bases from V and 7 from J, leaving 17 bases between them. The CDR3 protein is CASSLRRTDGTQYF. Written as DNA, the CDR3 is TGTGCCAGCAGTCTCCGCCGGACCGACGGGACCCAGTACTTC.

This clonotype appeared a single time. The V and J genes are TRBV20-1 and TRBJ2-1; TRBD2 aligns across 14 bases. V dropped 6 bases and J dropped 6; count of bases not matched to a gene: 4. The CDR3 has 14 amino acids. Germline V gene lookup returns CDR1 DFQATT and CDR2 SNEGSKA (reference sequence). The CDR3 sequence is CSAGGTSGGNEQFF. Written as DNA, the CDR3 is TGCAGTGCCGGAGGGACTAGCGGGGGCAATGAGCAGTTCTTC.

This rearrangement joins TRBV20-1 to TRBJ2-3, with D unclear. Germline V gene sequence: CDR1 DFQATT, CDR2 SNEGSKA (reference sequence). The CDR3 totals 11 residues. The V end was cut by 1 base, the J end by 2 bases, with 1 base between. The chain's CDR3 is CSARATDTQYF. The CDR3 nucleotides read TGCAGTGCTAGAGCCACAGATACGCAGTATTTT.

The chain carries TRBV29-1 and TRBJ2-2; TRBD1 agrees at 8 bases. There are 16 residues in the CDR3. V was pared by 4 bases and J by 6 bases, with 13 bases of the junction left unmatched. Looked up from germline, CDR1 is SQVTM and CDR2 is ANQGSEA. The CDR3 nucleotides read TGCAGCGTTGGGGTGGGACAGGCCCTGGGGCCCGGGGAGCTGTTTTTT. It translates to CSVGVGQALGPGELFF.

The CDR3 loop is CSASLEGGGSTQYF. Written as DNA, the CDR3 is TGCAGTGCTTCCCTTGAGGGAGGAGGAAGTACGCAGTATTTT. This chain links TRBV20-1 with TRBJ2-3, with a possible D match to TRBD2 (6 bases). CDR3 length equals 14 residues. In germline, CDR1 is DFQATT, CDR2 SNEGSKA (reference sequence). V shed 5 bases and J shed 8 bases, with 20 bases lying between them.

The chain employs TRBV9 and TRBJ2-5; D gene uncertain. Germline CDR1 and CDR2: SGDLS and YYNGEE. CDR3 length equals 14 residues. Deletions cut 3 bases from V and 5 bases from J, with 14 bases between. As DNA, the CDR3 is TGTGCCAGCAGCGCGACCTGGTCGCAGGAGACCCAGTACTTC. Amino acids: CASSATWSQETQYF.

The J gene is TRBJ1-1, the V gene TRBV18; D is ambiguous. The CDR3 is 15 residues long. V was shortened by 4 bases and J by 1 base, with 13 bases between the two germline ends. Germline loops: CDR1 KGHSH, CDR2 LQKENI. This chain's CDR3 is CASSRNGGENTEAFF. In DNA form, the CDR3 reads TGTGCCAGCTCACGGAACGGCGGAGAGAACACTGAAGCTTTCTTT.

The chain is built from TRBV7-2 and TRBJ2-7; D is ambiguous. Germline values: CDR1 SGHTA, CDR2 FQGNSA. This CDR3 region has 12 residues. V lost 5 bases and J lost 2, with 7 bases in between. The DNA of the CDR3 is TGTGCCAGCAGCCACACCCCCTACGAGCAGTACTTC. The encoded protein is CASSHTPYEQYF.

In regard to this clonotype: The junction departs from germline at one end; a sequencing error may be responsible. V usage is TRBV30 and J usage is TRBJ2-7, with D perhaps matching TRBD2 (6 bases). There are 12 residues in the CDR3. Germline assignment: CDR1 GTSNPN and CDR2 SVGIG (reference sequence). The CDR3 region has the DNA TGTGCCCGGAGCGAACGGGGGTACGAGCAGTACTTC. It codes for CARSERGYEQYF.

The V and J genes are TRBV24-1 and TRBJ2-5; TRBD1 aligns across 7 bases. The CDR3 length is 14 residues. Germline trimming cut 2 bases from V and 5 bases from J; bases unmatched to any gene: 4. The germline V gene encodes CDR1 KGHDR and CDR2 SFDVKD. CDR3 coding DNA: TGTGCCACCAGTGATTCTAACAGGGGTGAGACCCAGTACTTC. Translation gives CATSDSNRGETQYF.

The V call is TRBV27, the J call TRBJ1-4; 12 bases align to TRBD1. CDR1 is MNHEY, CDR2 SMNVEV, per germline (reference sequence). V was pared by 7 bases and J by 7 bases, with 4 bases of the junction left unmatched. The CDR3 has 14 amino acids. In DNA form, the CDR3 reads TGTGCCAGCATGGGACAGGGGGCAGGTGAAAAACTGTTTTTT. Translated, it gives CASMGQGAGEKLFF.

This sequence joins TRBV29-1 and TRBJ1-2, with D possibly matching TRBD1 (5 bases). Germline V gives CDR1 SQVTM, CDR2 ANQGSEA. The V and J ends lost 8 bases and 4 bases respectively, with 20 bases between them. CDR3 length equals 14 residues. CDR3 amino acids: CSTLGGFTSYGYTF. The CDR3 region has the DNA TGCAGCACTCTTGGGGGGTTTACCTCCTATGGCTACACCTTC. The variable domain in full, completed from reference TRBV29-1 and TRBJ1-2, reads SAVISQKPSRDICQRGTSLTIQCQVDSQVTMMFWYRQQPGQSLTLIATANQGSEATYESGFVIDKFPISRPNLTFSTLTVSNMSPEDSSIYLCSTLGGFTSYGYTFGSGTRLTVV.

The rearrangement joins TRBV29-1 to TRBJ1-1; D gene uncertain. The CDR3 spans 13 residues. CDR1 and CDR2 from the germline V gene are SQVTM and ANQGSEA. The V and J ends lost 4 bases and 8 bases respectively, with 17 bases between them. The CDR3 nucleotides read TGCAGCGTTGCCGGACGGGCCGGCCGGGAAGCTTTCTTT. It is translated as CSVAGRAGREAFF.